This is a list of T cell receptor beta chains from one sample in a study of blood T cell repertoires in COVID-19. Here immunoSEQ multiplex PCR was the method, and the copy in TCRdb shows in-frame clones only, minus some. The repertoire holds under 250,000 clones, with roughly 86% as singletons. The source material was peripheral blood. These receptors came from a woman aged 55-75 years with acute or convalescent COVID-19. Both conserved end residues are part of each CDR3. Fields, in order: J gene, V gene, clone size, D gene, CDR3 DNA, CDR3 protein. The D gene is left open where the match is weak. Clone size appears in some rows only: once, few, many, or a class for an expanded clone.

j_gene: TRBJ2-5
v_gene: TRBV5-4
abundance: .
d_gene: .
CDR3nt: TGTGCCAGCAGCTTGGGACAGGCCCAAGAGACCCAGTACTTC
CDR3aa: CASSLGQAQETQYF

j_gene: TRBJ2-3
v_gene: TRBV5-8
abundance: .
d_gene: TRBD2
CDR3nt: TGTGCCAGCAGCTTTTACGGGACTAGCGGCCCCACAGATACGCAGTATTTT
CDR3aa: CASSFYGTSGPTDTQYF

j_gene: TRBJ1-2
v_gene: TRBV9
abundance: .
d_gene: .
CDR3nt: TGTGCCAGCAGCCCCGGCTATGGCTACACCTTC
CDR3aa: CASSPGYGYTF

j_gene: TRBJ2-1
v_gene: TRBV30
abundance: .
d_gene: .
CDR3nt: TGTGCCTGGGGCCCCAACTACTATGAGCAGTTCTTC
CDR3aa: CAWGPNYYEQFF

j_gene: TRBJ1-2
v_gene: TRBV5-1
abundance: once
d_gene: .
CDR3nt: TGCGCCAGCAGCTTGGAAAGGGGTTCGGGCGGCTACACCTTC
CDR3aa: CASSLERGSGGYTF

j_gene: TRBJ1-1
v_gene: TRBV6-5
abundance: .
d_gene: .
CDR3nt: TGTGCCAGCAGTTACTCGAATCGGGGGAGCACTGAAGCTTTCTTT
CDR3aa: CASSYSNRGSTEAFF

j_gene: TRBJ2-7
v_gene: TRBV4-3
abundance: .
d_gene: TRBD2
CDR3nt: TGCGCCAGCAGCCAGAGACTAGCGGGCTACGAGCAGTACTTC
CDR3aa: CASSQRLAGYEQYF

j_gene: TRBJ1-4
v_gene: TRBV6-5
abundance: .
d_gene: TRBD1
CDR3nt: TGTGCCAGCAGTTACGAAGGGACAGGGGCCTGGGAAAAACTGTTTTTT
CDR3aa: CASSYEGTGAWEKLFF

j_gene: TRBJ1-2
v_gene: TRBV7-2
abundance: .
d_gene: TRBD1
CDR3nt: TGTGCCAGCAGCCGGGACAGGGGTTATGGCTACACCTTC
CDR3aa: CASSRDRGYGYTF

j_gene: TRBJ1-1
v_gene: TRBV5-1
abundance: few
d_gene: .
CDR3nt: TGCGCCAGCAGCTCAGGGAACACTGAAGCTTTCTTT
CDR3aa: CASSSGNTEAFF

j_gene: TRBJ2-3
v_gene: TRBV19
abundance: .
d_gene: TRBD2
CDR3nt: TGTGCCAGTAGTATAGGGTCGACTAGCGGGAGGCCCGCCCCTCCAGATACGCAGTATTTT
CDR3aa: CASSIGSTSGRPAPPDTQYF

j_gene: TRBJ1-2
v_gene: TRBV12-5
abundance: .
d_gene: TRBD1
CDR3nt: TGTGCTAGTGGTTTTCCCGGGACAGGGTATGGCTACACCTTC
CDR3aa: CASGFPGTGYGYTF

j_gene: TRBJ1-1
v_gene: TRBV6-6
abundance: few
d_gene: .
CDR3nt: TGTGCCAGCAGAGAGGGCATTGAGACTTTCTTT
CDR3aa: CASREGIETFF

j_gene: TRBJ1-1
v_gene: TRBV2
abundance: .
d_gene: .
CDR3nt: TGTGCCAGCCTGCGGATTAGGGGAAACACTGAAGCTTTCTTT
CDR3aa: CASLRIRGNTEAFF

j_gene: TRBJ2-7
v_gene: TRBV5-4
abundance: .
d_gene: TRBD2
CDR3nt: TGTGCCAGCAGCCCGGGACTAGGGTACGAGCAGTACTTC
CDR3aa: CASSPGLGYEQYF

j_gene: TRBJ1-2
v_gene: TRBV25-1
abundance: .
d_gene: .
CDR3nt: TGTGCCAGCAGTGAGCCAGGGAGGGGTGGCTACACCTTC
CDR3aa: CASSEPGRGGYTF

j_gene: TRBJ1-6
v_gene: TRBV28
abundance: .
d_gene: .
CDR3nt: TGTGCCAGCAGTAAACCGCCCGTCACTACCTCACCCCTCCACTTT
CDR3aa: CASSKPPVTTSPLHF

j_gene: TRBJ1-2
v_gene: TRBV5-4
abundance: .
d_gene: TRBD1
CDR3nt: TGTGCCAGCAGCTTGGACTACGACAGGGGGTCTTATGGCTACACCTTC
CDR3aa: CASSLDYDRGSYGYTF

j_gene: TRBJ1-1
v_gene: TRBV15
abundance: .
d_gene: .
CDR3nt: TGTGCCACCAGCAGAGATCTGGCCTTCCGTGCTTTCTTT
CDR3aa: CATSRDLAFRAFF

j_gene: TRBJ2-1
v_gene: TRBV10-1
abundance: .
d_gene: TRBD2
CDR3nt: TGCGCCAGCAGCCCCGGGACTAGCGGGGGCTACAATGAGCAGTTCTTC
CDR3aa: CASSPGTSGGYNEQFF

j_gene: TRBJ1-5
v_gene: TRBV7-9
abundance: once
d_gene: .
CDR3nt: TGTGCCAGCAGCTTAGGGGGGGATCAGCCCCAGCATTTT
CDR3aa: CASSLGGDQPQHF

j_gene: TRBJ2-3
v_gene: TRBV7-2
abundance: .
d_gene: .
CDR3nt: TGTGCCAGCAGTCGACAGTACACAGATACGCAGTATTTT
CDR3aa: CASSRQYTDTQYF

j_gene: TRBJ1-3
v_gene: TRBV7-9
abundance: .
d_gene: TRBD1
CDR3nt: TGTGCCAGCAGCTTACAGCGAAGACAGGGGGTAGCGGGAAACACCATATATTTT
CDR3aa: CASSLQRRQGVAGNTIYF

j_gene: TRBJ1-6
v_gene: TRBV2
abundance: .
d_gene: .
CDR3nt: TGTGCCAGCAGTGATTGGGGCAGGGGAGTTTCACCCCTCCACTTT
CDR3aa: CASSDWGRGVSPLHF

j_gene: TRBJ1-2
v_gene: TRBV19
abundance: .
d_gene: .
CDR3nt: TGTGCCAGTAGTATAGATCTATCCACAGGGTCGAACTATGGCTACACCTTC
CDR3aa: CASSIDLSTGSNYGYTF

j_gene: TRBJ1-1
v_gene: TRBV11-2
abundance: .
d_gene: .
CDR3nt: TGTGCCAGCAGCCATATGTTGCGGGGCAGAACTATGAACACTGAAGCTTTCTTT
CDR3aa: CASSHMLRGRTMNTEAFF

j_gene: TRBJ1-1
v_gene: TRBV28
abundance: .
d_gene: .
CDR3nt: TGTGCCAGCAGTTTGGCAGGTTTGTTGGAAGCTTTCTTT
CDR3aa: CASSLAGLLEAFF

j_gene: TRBJ2-5
v_gene: TRBV5-1
abundance: .
d_gene: .
CDR3nt: TGCGCCAGCAGCTCTGGACAGACCCACGCTAGTGAGACCCAGTACTTC
CDR3aa: CASSSGQTHASETQYF

j_gene: TRBJ1-1
v_gene: TRBV30
abundance: .
d_gene: TRBD1
CDR3nt: TGTGCCAGAAAAATGACAGGGAGCACTGAAGCTTTCTTT
CDR3aa: CARKMTGSTEAFF

j_gene: TRBJ1-1
v_gene: TRBV19
abundance: .
d_gene: .
CDR3nt: TGTGCCAGTAGTATGAGGCACGGGAACACTGAAGCTTTCTTT
CDR3aa: CASSMRHGNTEAFF

j_gene: TRBJ1-5
v_gene: TRBV6-5
abundance: .
d_gene: .
CDR3nt: TGTGCCAGCAGCAGGATTGATGGTCAGCCCCAGCATTTT
CDR3aa: CASSRIDGQPQHF

j_gene: TRBJ2-1
v_gene: TRBV7-3
abundance: .
d_gene: TRBD2
CDR3nt: TGTGCCAGCAGCCCCTCGGGGACTAGCGGGAAAAGCTCCTACAATGAGCAGTTCTTC
CDR3aa: CASSPSGTSGKSSYNEQFF

j_gene: TRBJ1-5
v_gene: TRBV7-9
abundance: .
d_gene: .
CDR3nt: TGTGCCAGCAGCTTGGTGGGTGCGACAGCCTTTAGCAATCAGCCCCAGCATTTT
CDR3aa: CASSLVGATAFSNQPQHF

j_gene: TRBJ1-2
v_gene: TRBV19
abundance: few
d_gene: .
CDR3nt: TGTGCCAGTAGTATCGGCGACAGCTCATTGTTAGGCTACACCTTC
CDR3aa: CASSIGDSSLLGYTF

j_gene: TRBJ1-2
v_gene: TRBV9
abundance: few
d_gene: .
CDR3nt: TGTGCCAGCACCTTCCAACCAGGGGTCGCTAGCGGTGGCTACACCTTC
CDR3aa: CASTFQPGVASGGYTF

j_gene: TRBJ1-3
v_gene: TRBV6-4
abundance: .
d_gene: TRBD1
CDR3nt: TGTGCCAGCAGTGACCCCGGGACAGTTAAGGGAAACACCATATATTTT
CDR3aa: CASSDPGTVKGNTIYF

j_gene: TRBJ2-3
v_gene: TRBV3-1/TRBV3-2
abundance: .
d_gene: .
CDR3nt: TGTGCCAGCAGCCCCTATCCCCGGGGGGCCCCCACAGATACGCAGTATTTT
CDR3aa: CASSPYPRGAPTDTQYF

j_gene: TRBJ2-2
v_gene: TRBV28
abundance: .
d_gene: .
CDR3nt: TGTGCCAGCAAGGGGGTCACCGGGGAGCTGTTTTTT
CDR3aa: CASKGVTGELFF

j_gene: TRBJ2-1
v_gene: TRBV28
abundance: .
d_gene: TRBD2
CDR3nt: TGTGCCAGCAGTTTACTAGCGGGGAGCTATGAGCAGTTCTTC
CDR3aa: CASSLLAGSYEQFF

j_gene: TRBJ2-3
v_gene: TRBV15
abundance: .
d_gene: TRBD2
CDR3nt: TGTGCCACCAGCAAGGGACTAGCGGCTAGCACAGATACGCAGTATTTT
CDR3aa: CATSKGLAASTDTQYF

j_gene: TRBJ1-6
v_gene: TRBV19
abundance: .
d_gene: .
CDR3nt: TGTGCCAGTAGTATAGCAGACACGGCAAATTCACCCCTCCACTTT
CDR3aa: CASSIADTANSPLHF

j_gene: TRBJ2-6
v_gene: TRBV21-1
abundance: .
d_gene: .
CDR3nt: TGTGCCACCCTAATCCGCACGGGACTACCCTCTGGGGCCAACGTCCTGACTTTC
CDR3aa: CATLIRTGLPSGANVLTF

j_gene: TRBJ2-7
v_gene: TRBV5-6
abundance: .
d_gene: .
CDR3nt: TGTGCCAGCAGCTCTCTGGGGGGTGGAAACTACGAGCAGTACTTC
CDR3aa: CASSSLGGGNYEQYF

j_gene: TRBJ2-1
v_gene: TRBV9
abundance: .
d_gene: TRBD1
CDR3nt: TGTGCCAGCAGCACACGGACAGGGATGGGCAATGAGCAGTTCTTC
CDR3aa: CASSTRTGMGNEQFF

j_gene: TRBJ1-4
v_gene: TRBV7-8
abundance: .
d_gene: .
CDR3nt: TGTGCCAGCAGCCTCGGGTCAACTAATGAAAAACTGTTTTTT
CDR3aa: CASSLGSTNEKLFF

j_gene: TRBJ1-6
v_gene: TRBV3-1/TRBV3-2
abundance: .
d_gene: .
CDR3nt: TGTGCCAGCAGCCAAGATAGGACGGGGGGTGGGGGTATTTCACCCCTCCACTTT
CDR3aa: CASSQDRTGGGGISPLHF

j_gene: TRBJ1-2
v_gene: TRBV5-4
abundance: once
d_gene: .
CDR3nt: TGTGCCAGCAGCTTGTCTGGGCAGAACTATGGCTACACCTTC
CDR3aa: CASSLSGQNYGYTF

j_gene: TRBJ1-2
v_gene: TRBV3-1/TRBV3-2
abundance: .
d_gene: .
CDR3nt: TGTGCCAGCAGCCAAGTTCCCATCGGGGGGGGCTACACCTTC
CDR3aa: CASSQVPIGGGYTF

j_gene: TRBJ1-1
v_gene: TRBV5-1
abundance: .
d_gene: .
CDR3nt: TGCGCCAGCAGCTTGTACGCAGACTTGGGCACTGAAGCTTTCTTT
CDR3aa: CASSLYADLGTEAFF

j_gene: TRBJ2-4
v_gene: TRBV9
abundance: .
d_gene: TRBD2
CDR3nt: TGTGCCAGCAGCCCCCACGGGGAGGGGATTCAGTACTTC
CDR3aa: CASSPHGEGIQYF

j_gene: TRBJ2-6
v_gene: TRBV19
abundance: .
d_gene: .
CDR3nt: TGTGCCAGTTCCCGACGAGGGTCAGGGGCCAACGTCCTGACTTTC
CDR3aa: CASSRRGSGANVLTF

j_gene: TRBJ2-7
v_gene: TRBV4-2
abundance: .
d_gene: TRBD1
CDR3nt: TGTGCCAGCAGCCAAGCTAAGATGATATCAGGACAGGGCGGCGAGCAGTACTTC
CDR3aa: CASSQAKMISGQGGEQYF

j_gene: TRBJ2-3
v_gene: TRBV5-1
abundance: .
d_gene: .
CDR3nt: TGCGCCAGCAGCTTGCCCGGACTCCGCGATACGCAGTATTTT
CDR3aa: CASSLPGLRDTQYF

j_gene: TRBJ2-5
v_gene: TRBV27
abundance: .
d_gene: TRBD2
CDR3nt: TGTGCCAGCAGGCCTACGGGGGGGTACCAAGAGACCCAGTACTTC
CDR3aa: CASRPTGGYQETQYF

j_gene: TRBJ1-5
v_gene: TRBV19
abundance: .
d_gene: TRBD1
CDR3nt: TGTGCCAGTAGTATCGCCGGGACAGGGAGTCAGCCCCAGCATTTT
CDR3aa: CASSIAGTGSQPQHF

j_gene: TRBJ2-7
v_gene: TRBV6-6
abundance: .
d_gene: TRBD1
CDR3nt: TGTGCCAGCAGTTACGTACAGGGGAGTGGCGACGAGCAGTACTTC
CDR3aa: CASSYVQGSGDEQYF